These 30 T cell receptor beta chains were all obtained from the same sample, sequenced in a study of T cells in narcolepsy. Clones were sequenced by immunoSEQ multiplex PCR, and TCRdb holds only the in-frame ones, with some missing. Among roughly 40,000 clones, approximately 85% were seen once, and the ten largest hold about 1.5%. The sample taken for sequencing was CD45RA- memory CD4+ T cells from PBMCs. These receptors came from a human donor with narcolepsy.

CDR3 amino acids: CASSLGTGGTEAFF. The CDR3 DNA sequence: TGCGCCAGCAGCTTGGGGACAGGGGGCACTGAAGCTTTCTTT. The chain carries TRBV5-1 and TRBJ1-1, with TRBD1 matching over 10 bases. V lost 0 bases to trimming and J lost 4 bases; unmatched junction nucleotides: 0. Germline V gene sequence: CDR1 SGHRS, CDR2 YFSETQ. The CDR3 is 14 residues long. Looking up the rest from reference TRBV5-1 and TRBJ1-1 gives the full variable domain: KAGVTQTPRYLIKTRGQQVTLSCSPISGHRSVSWYQQTPGQGLQFLFEYFSETQRNKGNFPGRFSGRQFSNSRSEMNVSTLELGDSALYLCASSLGTGGTEAFFGQGTRLTVV.

This chain links TRBV28 with TRBJ2-5, with D possibly being TRBD1 (6 bases). V lost 5 bases to trimming and J lost 4 bases, with 17 bases between them. Per the germline V gene, CDR1 is MDHEN and CDR2 is SYDVKM. The CDR3 consists of 15 residues. CDR3 protein: CASSPPTGSGETQYF. The CDR3 DNA sequence: TGTGCCAGCAGTCCTCCTACAGGGTCGGGAGAGACCCAGTACTTC.

This sequence joins TRBV15 and TRBJ1-1; D is possibly TRBD1 (6 bases). The CDR3 sequence is 15 residues long. The V gene lost 1 base and the J gene lost 3 bases, with 12 bases spanning the gap. CDR1 LNHNV and CDR2 YYDKDF come from the germline V gene (reference sequence). CDR3 nucleotides: TGTGCCACCAGCAGAGTGACAGGTGGGTACACTGAAGCTTTCTTT. Translated: CATSRVTGGYTEAFF.

V is TRBV7-3 and J is TRBJ2-1; TRBD2 matches at 7 bases. The V gene end was trimmed by 5 bases and the J gene end by 0 bases; junction bases not matched to a gene: 7. This CDR3 spans 16 amino acids. CDR1 and CDR2 from the germline V gene are SGHTA and FQGTGA. The CDR3 bases are TGTGCCAGCAGCCCCCTCGGGGGGAGCTCCTACAATGAGCAGTTCTTC. This translates into CASSPLGGSSYNEQFF.

This chain joins TRBV4-1 and TRBJ2-7, with D unresolved. The CDR3 extends over 15 amino acids. Germline V gene lookup returns CDR1 MGHRA and CDR2 YSYEKL. The V end was cut by 0 bases, the J end by 2 bases, with 11 bases between. This CDR3 is CASSQDSTATYEQYF. The CDR3 nucleotides read TGCGCCAGCAGCCAAGATAGTACAGCCACCTACGAGCAGTACTTC.

V gene TRBV7-2 combines with J gene TRBJ2-3; 9 nucleotides line up with TRBD2. The CDR3 runs to 16 residues. Germline CDR1 SGHTA, CDR2 FQGNSA. V was pared by 4 bases and J by 5 bases, with 10 bases of the junction left unmatched. The CDR3 loop is CASSSRGGAAVDTQYF. Written as DNA, the CDR3 is TGTGCCAGCAGCTCCCGCGGGGGGGCCGCGGTAGATACGCAGTATTTT.

The rearrangement links TRBV9 to TRBJ2-5; D possibly corresponds to TRBD2 (7 bases). Germline V gene sequence: CDR1 SGDLS, CDR2 YYNGEE. V gave up 6 bases and J gave up 4 bases, with 19 bases separating them. The CDR3 runs to 15 residues. CDR3 residues: CASKGGGGAAETQYF. DNA of the CDR3: TGTGCCAGCAAGGGTGGAGGGGGGGCCGCAGAGACCCAGTACTTC.

The chain joins TRBV15 to TRBJ1-2, with D unresolved. The germline V gene has CDR1 LNHNV and CDR2 YYDKDF (reference sequence). Trimming stripped 1 base from V and 6 bases from J, with 9 bases between. This CDR3 comprises 13 residues. This CDR3 is CATSRGPRDGYTF. CDR3 sequence (DNA): TGTGCCACCAGCAGAGGACCAAGGGATGGCTACACCTTC.

This clone has just one count. The chain is built from TRBV7-9 and TRBJ2-3, with TRBD2 matching 13 bases. This CDR3 contains 17 residues. Per the germline V gene, CDR1 is SEHNR and CDR2 is FQNEAQ (reference sequence). The V gene end was trimmed by 6 bases and the J gene end by 9 bases; junction bases not matched to a gene: 15. Here the CDR3 reads CASSSTELGLAGRTQYF. The DNA of the CDR3 is TGTGCCAGCAGTTCCACCGAATTGGGACTAGCGGGGAGGACGCAGTATTTT. The whole variable domain, remainder taken from reference TRBV7-9 and TRBJ2-3, is DTGVSQNPRHKITKRGQNVTFRCDPISEHNRLYWYRQTLGQGPEFLTYFQNEAQLEKSRLLSDRFSAERPKGSFSTLEIQRTEQGDSAMYLCASSSTELGLAGRTQYFGPGTRLTVL.

The rearrangement uses TRBV18 and TRBJ1-2; perhaps TRBD1 as D (5 bases). This CDR3 comprises 12 residues. The germline V gene encodes CDR1 KGHSH and CDR2 LQKENI. The V and J ends lost 2 bases and 4 bases respectively, with 5 bases between them. The CDR3 sequence is CASSPGGYGYTF. For the CDR3, the DNA is TGTGCCAGCTCACCAGGGGGCTATGGCTACACCTTC.

The J gene is TRBJ2-5, the V gene TRBV7-7; D ambiguous. This CDR3 comprises 13 residues. The V gene lost 5 bases and the J gene lost 1 base, with 8 bases spanning the gap. Germline V gene data show CDR1 as SSHAT and CDR2 as FNYEAQ (reference sequence). The CDR3 DNA is TGTGCCAGCAGCAGCCTAGGCCAAGAGACCCAGTACTTC. Protein product: CASSSLGQETQYF.

The rearrangement uses TRBV7-2 and TRBJ1-5; D remains unclear. Germline CDR1 reads SGHTA; CDR2 reads FQGNSA. Trimming cost V 10 bases and J 0 bases, with 13 bases left between them. CDR3 length: 14 amino acids. DNA for the CDR3: TGTGCCACCCGAGAGTTTCATAGCAATCAGCCCCAGCATTTT. This translates into CATREFHSNQPQHF.

The CDR3 is CASEDRGSNYGYTF. CDR3 nucleotide sequence: TGTGCCAGCGAAGACAGGGGGAGTAACTATGGCTACACCTTC. This chain links TRBV28 with TRBJ1-2; 9 bases are shared with TRBD1. With 8 bases clipped from V and 1 base from J, the junction kept 5 bases outside the gene matches. Germline CDR1 reads MDHEN; CDR2 reads SYDVKM. This CDR3 is built from 14 residues.

This clone appeared once. The chain recombines TRBV4-3 with TRBJ2-2, with no clear D. In germline, CDR1 is LGHNA, CDR2 YSLEER. The V and J ends lost 6 bases and 0 bases respectively, with 8 bases between them. The length of the CDR3 is 14 residues. The CDR3 loop is CASRADTNTGELFF. As DNA, the CDR3 is TGCGCCAGCAGAGCAGACACGAACACCGGGGAGCTGTTTTTT.

The chain has TRBV5-4 and TRBJ1-1; D remains ambiguous. The CDR3 spans 14 residues. V was cut by 0 bases and J by 2 bases, with 8 bases left in between. Germline V lookup: CDR1 SGHNT, CDR2 YYREEE (reference sequence). CDR3: CASSLDRFNTEAFF. The DNA of the CDR3 is TGTGCCAGCAGCTTGGACAGATTCAACACTGAAGCTTTCTTT.

V is TRBV9 and J is TRBJ2-1; no reliable D call. Trimming shortened V by 4 bases and J by 1 base, and 12 bases separated the two germline ends. The CDR3 runs 15 residues. Per the germline V gene, CDR1 is SGDLS and CDR2 is YYNGEE. The CDR3 sequence: CASSPTTVSYNEQFF. CDR3 coding DNA: TGTGCCAGCAGCCCGACGACGGTTTCCTACAATGAGCAGTTCTTC. Together with reference TRBV9 and TRBJ2-1, the CDR3 gives the full variable domain: DSGVTQTPKHLITATGQRVTLRCSPRSGDLSVYWYQQSLDQGLQFLIQYYNGEERAKGNILERFSAQQFPDLHSELNLSSLELGDSALYFCASSPTTVSYNEQFFGPGTRLTVL.

This clone was observed a few times. The chain has TRBV4-3 and TRBJ1-3; D is uncertain. This CDR3 has 13 residues. Trimming stripped 0 bases from V and 6 bases from J, with 6 bases between. Germline V gene lookup returns CDR1 LGHNA and CDR2 YSLEER. The CDR3 loop is CASSQDWENTIYF. In DNA, the CDR3 is TGCGCCAGCAGCCAAGATTGGGAAAACACCATATATTTT.

This chain joins TRBV28 and TRBJ1-2, with no clear D. The CDR3 contains 13 residues. Trimming pared 6 bases from V and 6 bases from J, leaving 14 bases between. Germline V CDR1 and CDR2: MDHEN, SYDVKM. In DNA, the CDR3 is TGTGCCAGCAGATCTACTGGGGTGGATGGCTACACCTTC. As protein: CASRSTGVDGYTF.

The rearrangement joins TRBV9 to TRBJ2-7, with 7 positions matching TRBD2. The CDR3 contains 14 residues. Germline CDR1 and CDR2: SGDLS and YYNGEE. With 0 bases clipped from V and 3 bases from J, the junction kept 3 bases outside the gene matches. The CDR3 is CASSVVRGIYEQYF. The CDR3 DNA reads as TGTGCCAGCAGCGTAGTGCGGGGGATCTACGAGCAGTACTTC.

The chain employs TRBV7-2 and TRBJ2-1, with D possibly called TRBD1 or TRBD2 (6 bases each). V was shortened by 6 bases and J by 9 bases, with 9 bases between the two germline ends. CDR1 is SGHTA and CDR2 is FQGNSA in the germline V gene. The CDR3 totals 11 residues. CDR3 in amino acids: CASRRGAEQFF. The CDR3 DNA is TGTGCCAGCAGGAGGGGGGCTGAGCAGTTCTTC.

This clone was found once. The V and J genes are TRBV5-4 and TRBJ1-2, with D perhaps TRBD1 (6 bases). The germline V gene encodes CDR1 SGHNT and CDR2 YYREEE (reference sequence). CDR3 length equals 13 residues. The V gene lost 1 base and the J gene lost 6 bases, with 10 bases spanning the gap. This CDR3 reads CASSLNGGDGYTF. In DNA form, the CDR3 reads TGTGCCAGCAGCTTGAACGGGGGCGATGGCTACACCTTC.

This clone was seen a few times. The chain recombines TRBV6-6 with TRBJ1-5; D not certain. CDR3 length: 13 amino acids. Trimming took off 7 bases at V and 0 bases at J, with 7 bases between the two ends. Germline loops: CDR1 MNHNY, CDR2 SVGAGI (reference sequence). CDR3 sequence (DNA): TGTGCCAGCAATGGGGATAGCAATCAGCCCCAGCATTTT. Translated: CASNGDSNQPQHF.

J is TRBJ1-3 and V is TRBV11-2; tentative D call: TRBD1 (6 bases). Per the germline V gene, CDR1 is SGHAT and CDR2 is FQNNGV. The CDR3 sequence is 19 residues long. The V and J ends lost 1 base and 3 bases respectively, with 22 bases between them. Written as DNA, the CDR3 is TGTGCCAGCAGCTTAGCAAGGGCAGGGGTAAAAGAGTTTGGAAACACCATATATTTT. Protein sequence: CASSLARAGVKEFGNTIYF.

The chain combines TRBV6-4 with TRBJ1-2, with 7 bases aligning to TRBD1. In germline, CDR1 is MRHNA, CDR2 SNTAGT. The CDR3 has 13 residues. V shed 6 bases and J 7 bases; nucleotides not matched to a gene: 8. CDR3 sequence: CASRSTGEGGYTF. Here the CDR3 DNA reads TGTGCCAGCAGGTCTACAGGGGAGGGTGGCTACACCTTC.

This chain uses TRBV19 with TRBJ1-4; D is undetermined. V dropped 11 bases and J dropped 8 bases, with 12 bases sitting between them. CDR1 and CDR2 from the germline V gene are LNHDA and SQIVND (reference sequence). This CDR3 region has 11 residues. The CDR3, as DNA: TGTGCCTCGAAGGAGTGGGAAAAACTGTTTTTT. This encodes CASKEWEKLFF.

The chain employs TRBV7-8 and TRBJ2-7; D might be TRBD1 (5 bases). Trimming took 1 base from V and 6 from J, leaving 13 bases between them. Germline CDR1 reads SGHVS; CDR2 reads FQNEAQ. This CDR3 contains 14 residues. The CDR3 loop reads CASSLGGRDSEQYF. The CDR3 DNA follows: TGTGCCAGCAGCTTAGGGGGCAGGGATAGCGAGCAGTACTTC.

The CDR3 protein is CASSLAGTAWEAFF. The CDR3 nucleotides are TGCGCCAGCAGCTTGGCCGGGACGGCATGGGAAGCTTTCTTT. The chain uses TRBV5-1 and TRBJ1-1, with a tentative D call TRBD1 (5 bases). The V gene lost 0 bases and the J gene lost 8 bases, with 14 bases spanning the gap. This CDR3 contains 14 residues. Germline lookup yields CDR1 SGHRS and CDR2 YFSETQ.

This clone was recorded only once. This chain joins TRBV4-2 and TRBJ2-7; 7 bases map to TRBD2. Trimming cost V 0 bases and J 3 bases; bases outside gene matches: 5. Germline-derived CDR1 and CDR2 are LGHNA and YNFKEQ. The CDR3 runs to 15 residues. The CDR3: CASSQERGGNYEQYF. Written as DNA, the CDR3 is TGTGCCAGCAGCCAAGAGAGGGGAGGGAACTACGAGCAGTACTTC.

The chain is built from TRBV27 and TRBJ1-6, with D unresolved. Trimming stripped 3 bases from V and 7 bases from J, with 7 bases between. The CDR3 is 13 amino acids. Germline V gene sequence: CDR1 MNHEY, CDR2 SMNVEV (reference sequence). Here the CDR3 reads CASSFSENSPLHF. CDR3 bases: TGTGCCAGCAGTTTTTCGGAGAATTCACCCCTCCACTTT.

The chain links TRBV4-2 to TRBJ1-2; possible D gene TRBD1, 5 bases. Germline V lookup: CDR1 LGHNA, CDR2 YNFKEQ. The CDR3 covers 15 residues. V gave up 0 bases and J gave up 1 base, with 9 bases separating them. The CDR3 loop reads CASSQESRDNYGYTF. As DNA, the CDR3 is TGTGCCAGCAGCCAAGAGAGCAGGGATAACTATGGCTACACCTTC.